The rows below give T cell receptor beta chains drawn from one sample of a study of blood T cell repertoires in COVID-19. Sequenced by immunoSEQ multiplex PCR; TCRdb stores in-frame clones only, minus some. The sample has hundreds of thousands of clones, 80% to 90% seen once. The sequenced sample consisted of peripheral blood. The source is a man aged 25 to 45 with active or convalescent COVID-19. Both conserved end residues are part of each CDR3. The D gene is left open where the match is weak. Some rows have no size entry. The others give once, few or many, or a class for an expanded clone.

>TRBV11-2|TRBJ2-6|NA|few|16
CASSLGHTSGANVLTF
TGTGCCAGCAGCTTAGGACATACCTCTGGGGCCAACGTCCTGACTTTC
>TRBV19|TRBJ1-5|TRBD1|NA|15
CASSIYRGSEQPQHF
TGTGCCAGTAGTATATACAGGGGCTCCGAACAGCCCCAGCATTTT
>TRBV2|TRBJ1-3|NA|NA|12
CASRAGRNTIYF
TGTGCCAGCAGGGCAGGGCGAAACACCATATATTTT
>TRBV2|TRBJ1-2|NA|NA|14
CASRVRQGNYGYTF
TGTGCCAGCAGGGTTCGTCAGGGGAACTATGGCTACACCTTC
>TRBV18|TRBJ2-7|NA|NA|15
CASSRLGTDSYEQYF
TGTGCCAGCTCACGACTAGGGACCGACTCCTACGAGCAGTACTTC
>TRBV4-1|TRBJ2-1|NA|NA|15
CASSHPVRSYNEQFF
TGCGCCAGCAGCCACCCGGTCCGGTCCTACAATGAGCAGTTCTTC
>TRBV30|TRBJ1-2|TRBD1|NA|13
CAWRPTGRGGYTF
TGTGCCTGGAGGCCGACAGGGCGCGGTGGCTACACCTTC
>TRBV19|TRBJ1-5|TRBD1|NA|17
CASSGTGGFVGNQPQHF
TGTGCCAGCTCCGGGACAGGGGGTTTTGTGGGCAATCAGCCCCAGCATTTT
>TRBV7-6|TRBJ2-2|NA|NA|16
CASGGRAIANTGELFF
TGTGCCAGCGGCGGCAGGGCCATCGCGAACACCGGGGAGCTGTTTTTT
>TRBV29-1|TRBJ1-1|NA|NA|11
CSVGENTEAFF
TGCAGCGTAGGGGAGAACACTGAAGCTTTCTTT
>TRBV19|TRBJ2-6|NA|NA|15
CASRGRGSGANVLTF
TGTGCCAGTAGGGGTAGAGGGTCTGGGGCCAACGTCCTGACTTTC
>TRBV12-5|TRBJ1-5|NA|NA|17
CASGFDGQNHSNQPQHF
TGTGCTAGTGGTTTTGACGGACAGAACCATAGCAATCAGCCCCAGCATTTT
>TRBV11-2|TRBJ2-1|TRBD2|NA|13
CASSLGLEWAQFF
TGTGCCAGCAGCCTCGGACTAGAATGGGCGCAGTTCTTC
>TRBV2|TRBJ2-1|NA|NA|14
CASSVQLSYNEQFF
TGTGCCAGCAGTGTGCAACTCTCCTACAATGAGCAGTTCTTC
>TRBV28|TRBJ1-5|TRBD1|NA|16
CASSFDSRGRNQPQHF
TGTGCCAGCAGTTTTGATAGCAGGGGGAGGAATCAGCCCCAGCATTTT
>TRBV4-3|TRBJ2-2|TRBD2|NA|19
CASSQVRGTSGGYTGELFF
TGCGCCAGCAGCCAAGTTAGAGGGACTAGCGGGGGGTACACCGGGGAGCTGTTTTTT
>TRBV6-5|TRBJ1-3|NA|NA|15
CASSYGGSRGNTIYF
TGTGCCAGCAGTTACGGAGGGTCGCGAGGAAACACCATATATTTT
>TRBV7-2|TRBJ1-2|NA|NA|14
CASSPPETGYGYTF
TGTGCCAGCAGCCCCCCGGAGACCGGCTATGGCTACACCTTC
>TRBV5-6|TRBJ1-5|TRBD1|NA|14
CASGIYRGNQPQHF
TGTGCCAGCGGCATATACAGGGGGAATCAGCCCCAGCATTTT
>TRBV23-1|TRBJ1-6|NA|few|12
CASSRQNSPLHF
TGCGCCAGCAGTCGACAAAATTCACCCCTCCACTTT
>TRBV7-9|TRBJ1-2|NA|NA|16
CASSLISYPTGYGYTF
TGTGCCAGCAGCTTAATCAGCTACCCAACAGGGTATGGCTACACCTTC
>TRBV3-1/TRBV3-2|TRBJ2-7|NA|NA|15
CASSQEASAPYEQYF
TGTGCCAGCAGCCAAGAGGCTAGCGCCCCCTACGAGCAGTACTTC
>TRBV7-9|TRBJ2-7|TRBD2|NA|18
CASSPGLAGVFGPYEQYF
TGTGCCAGCAGCCCCGGACTAGCGGGAGTGTTCGGGCCCTACGAGCAGTACTTC
>TRBV6-2/TRBV6-3|TRBJ2-1|TRBD2|NA|14
CASSPPLREDEQFF
TGTGCCAGCAGCCCCCCCCTACGGGAGGACGAGCAGTTCTTC
>TRBV5-5|TRBJ2-1|TRBD2|NA|15
CASSLTSGGNNEQFF
TGTGCCAGCAGCCTTACTAGCGGGGGGAACAATGAGCAGTTCTTC
>TRBV28|TRBJ2-5|TRBD1|many|16
CASGYSPGQGQETQYF
TGTGCCAGCGGATACTCACCGGGACAGGGGCAAGAGACCCAGTACTTC
>TRBV13|TRBJ1-4|NA|once|16
CASSQKLGASSEKLFF
TGTGCCAGCAGCCAAAAGCTAGGGGCGAGTAGTGAAAAACTGTTTTTT
>TRBV6-5|TRBJ1-1|NA|NA|15
CASRWFRDSDTEAFF
TGTGCCAGCAGGTGGTTTCGGGATTCGGACACTGAAGCTTTCTTT
>TRBV27|TRBJ2-3|TRBD2|NA|16
CASSDYLSGGADTQYF
TGTGCCAGTTCCGACTACTTGAGCGGGGGGGCGGATACGCAGTATTTT